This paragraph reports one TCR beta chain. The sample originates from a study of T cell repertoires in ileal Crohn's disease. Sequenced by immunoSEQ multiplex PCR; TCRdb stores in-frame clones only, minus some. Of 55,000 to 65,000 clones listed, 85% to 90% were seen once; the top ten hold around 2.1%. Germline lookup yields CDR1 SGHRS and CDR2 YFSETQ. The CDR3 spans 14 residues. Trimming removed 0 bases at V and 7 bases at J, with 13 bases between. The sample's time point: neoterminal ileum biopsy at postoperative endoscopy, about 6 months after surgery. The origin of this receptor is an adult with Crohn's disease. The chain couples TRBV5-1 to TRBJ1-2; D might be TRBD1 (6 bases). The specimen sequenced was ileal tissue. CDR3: CASSLEGESVGYTF. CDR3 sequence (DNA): TGCGCCAGCAGCTTGGAGGGGGAATCGGTTGGCTACACCTTC.